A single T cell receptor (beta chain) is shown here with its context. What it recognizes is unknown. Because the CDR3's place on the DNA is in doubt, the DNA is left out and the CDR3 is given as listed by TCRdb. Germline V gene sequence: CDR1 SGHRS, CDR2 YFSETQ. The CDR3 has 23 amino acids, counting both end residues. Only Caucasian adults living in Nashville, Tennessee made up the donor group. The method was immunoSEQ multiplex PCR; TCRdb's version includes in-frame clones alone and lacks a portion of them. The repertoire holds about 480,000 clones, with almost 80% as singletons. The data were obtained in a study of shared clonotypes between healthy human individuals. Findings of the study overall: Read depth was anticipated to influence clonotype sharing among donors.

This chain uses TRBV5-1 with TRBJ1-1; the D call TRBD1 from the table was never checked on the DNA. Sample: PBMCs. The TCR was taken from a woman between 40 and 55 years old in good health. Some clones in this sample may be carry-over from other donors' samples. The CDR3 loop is CASPDQGHTEAFFGQGTAHEAFF.